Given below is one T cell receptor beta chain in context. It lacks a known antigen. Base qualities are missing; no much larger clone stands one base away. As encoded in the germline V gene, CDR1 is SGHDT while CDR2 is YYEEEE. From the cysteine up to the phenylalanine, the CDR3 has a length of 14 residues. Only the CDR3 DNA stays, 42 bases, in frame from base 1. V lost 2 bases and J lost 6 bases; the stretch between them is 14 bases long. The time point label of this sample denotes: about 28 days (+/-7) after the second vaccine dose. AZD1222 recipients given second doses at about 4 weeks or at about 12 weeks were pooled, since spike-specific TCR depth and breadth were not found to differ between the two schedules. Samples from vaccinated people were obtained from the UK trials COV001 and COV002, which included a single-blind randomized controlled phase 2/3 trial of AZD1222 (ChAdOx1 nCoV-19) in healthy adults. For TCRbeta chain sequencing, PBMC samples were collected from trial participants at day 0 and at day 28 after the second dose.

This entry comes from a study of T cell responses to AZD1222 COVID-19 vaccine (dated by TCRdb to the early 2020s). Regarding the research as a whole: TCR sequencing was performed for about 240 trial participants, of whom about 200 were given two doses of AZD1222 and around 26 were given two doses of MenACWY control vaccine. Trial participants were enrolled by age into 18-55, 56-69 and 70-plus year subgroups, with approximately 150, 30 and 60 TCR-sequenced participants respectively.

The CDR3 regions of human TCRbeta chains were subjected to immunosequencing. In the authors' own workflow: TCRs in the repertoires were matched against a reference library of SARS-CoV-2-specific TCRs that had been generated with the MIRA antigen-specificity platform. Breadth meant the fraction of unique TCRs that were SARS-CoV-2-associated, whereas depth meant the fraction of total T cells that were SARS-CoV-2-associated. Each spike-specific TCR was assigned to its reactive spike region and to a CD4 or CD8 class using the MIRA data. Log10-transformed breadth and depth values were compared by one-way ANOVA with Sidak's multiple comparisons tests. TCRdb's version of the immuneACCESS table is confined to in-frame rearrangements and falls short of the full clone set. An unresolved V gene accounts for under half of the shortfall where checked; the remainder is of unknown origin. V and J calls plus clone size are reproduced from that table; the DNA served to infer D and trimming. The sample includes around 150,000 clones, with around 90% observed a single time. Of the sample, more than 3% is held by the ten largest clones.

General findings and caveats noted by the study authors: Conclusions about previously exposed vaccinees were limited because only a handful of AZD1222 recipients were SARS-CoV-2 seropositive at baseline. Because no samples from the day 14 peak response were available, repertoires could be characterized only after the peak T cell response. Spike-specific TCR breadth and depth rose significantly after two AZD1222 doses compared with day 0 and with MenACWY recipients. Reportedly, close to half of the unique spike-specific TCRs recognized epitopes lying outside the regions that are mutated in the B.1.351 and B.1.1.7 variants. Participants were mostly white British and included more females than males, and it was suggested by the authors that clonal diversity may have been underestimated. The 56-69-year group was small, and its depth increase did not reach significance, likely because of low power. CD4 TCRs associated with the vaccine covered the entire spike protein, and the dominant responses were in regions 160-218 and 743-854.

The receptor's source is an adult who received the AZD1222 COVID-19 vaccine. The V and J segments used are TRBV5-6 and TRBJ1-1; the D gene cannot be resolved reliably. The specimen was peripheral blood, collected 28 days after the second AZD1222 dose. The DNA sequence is TGTGCCAGCAGCTTAGGAGGATTGGTCTCTGAAGCTTTCTTT. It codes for CASSLGGLVSEAFF. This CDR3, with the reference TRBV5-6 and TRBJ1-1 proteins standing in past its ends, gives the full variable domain DAGVTQSPTHLIKTRGQQVTLRCSPKSGHDTVSWYQQALGQGPQFIFQYYEEEERQRGNFPDRFSGHQFPNYSSELNVNALLLGDSALYLCASSLGGLVSEAFFGQGTRLTVV.